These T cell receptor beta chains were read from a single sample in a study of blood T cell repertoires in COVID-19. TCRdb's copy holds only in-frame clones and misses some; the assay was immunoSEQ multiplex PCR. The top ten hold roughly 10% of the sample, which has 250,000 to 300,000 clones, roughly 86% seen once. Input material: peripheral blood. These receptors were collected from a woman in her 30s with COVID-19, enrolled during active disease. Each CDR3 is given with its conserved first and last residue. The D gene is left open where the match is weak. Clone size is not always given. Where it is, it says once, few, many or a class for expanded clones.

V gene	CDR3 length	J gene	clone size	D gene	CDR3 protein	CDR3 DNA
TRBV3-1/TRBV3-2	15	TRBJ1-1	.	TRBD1	CASSQTDRLNTEAFF	TGTGCCAGCAGCCAAACGGACAGGCTGAACACTGAAGCTTTCTTT
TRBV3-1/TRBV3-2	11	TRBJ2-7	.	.	CASRGGGEQYF	TGTGCCAGCAGGGGAGGCGGCGAGCAGTACTTC
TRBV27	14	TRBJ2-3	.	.	CASSLWGGTDTQYF	TGTGCCAGCAGTTTATGGGGGGGCACAGATACGCAGTATTTT
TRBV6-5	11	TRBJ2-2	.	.	CASSYGLELFF	TGTGCCAGCAGTTACGGGCTGGAGCTGTTTTTT
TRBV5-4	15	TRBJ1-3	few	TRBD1	CASSSGGQAGNTIYF	TGTGCCAGCAGCTCAGGGGGACAGGCTGGAAACACCATATATTTT
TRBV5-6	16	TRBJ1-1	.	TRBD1	CASSLNTGGLNTEAFF	TGTGCCAGCAGCTTGAACACAGGGGGCTTGAACACTGAAGCTTTCTTT
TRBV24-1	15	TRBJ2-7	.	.	CATSDSGQGFGEQYF	TGTGCCACCAGTGATTCCGGCCAGGGATTTGGGGAGCAGTACTTC
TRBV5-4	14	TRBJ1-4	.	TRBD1	CASSLDRGDEKLFF	TGTGCCAGCAGCTTGGACAGGGGAGATGAAAAACTGTTTTTT
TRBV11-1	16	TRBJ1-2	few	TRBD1	CASSLGTGGAHYGYTF	TGTGCCAGCAGCCTAGGGACAGGGGGCGCTCACTATGGCTACACCTTC
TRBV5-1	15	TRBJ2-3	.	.	CASSLVAQGADTQYF	TGCGCCAGCAGCCTCGTCGCACAGGGTGCAGATACGCAGTATTTT
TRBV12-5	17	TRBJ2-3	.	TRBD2	CASGPIAGSGRLDTQYF	TGTGCTAGTGGACCTATAGCGGGGTCCGGTCGGTTAGATACGCAGTATTTT
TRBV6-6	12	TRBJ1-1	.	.	CASSTMDSEAFF	TGTGCCAGCAGTACTATGGACAGCGAAGCTTTCTTT
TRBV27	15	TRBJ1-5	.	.	CASSLFGPGDQPQHF	TGTGCCAGCAGTTTATTTGGTCCGGGAGATCAGCCCCAGCATTTT
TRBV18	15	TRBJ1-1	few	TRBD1	CASSPQGAVGTEAFF	TGTGCCAGCTCACCACAGGGGGCGGTTGGCACTGAAGCTTTCTTT
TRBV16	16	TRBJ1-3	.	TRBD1	CASSQSGQHSGNTIYF	TGTGCCAGCAGCCAATCGGGACAGCACTCTGGAAACACCATATATTTT
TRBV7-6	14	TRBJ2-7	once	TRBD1	CASSSGTDPYEQYF	TGTGCCAGCAGCTCCGGGACAGATCCTTACGAGCAGTACTTC
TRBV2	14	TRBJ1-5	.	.	CASSLQGGNQPQHF	TGTGCCAGCAGTCTCCAGGGTGGAAATCAGCCCCAGCATTTT
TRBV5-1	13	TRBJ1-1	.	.	CASSFGGETEAFF	TGCGCCAGCAGCTTTGGAGGGGAGACTGAAGCTTTCTTT
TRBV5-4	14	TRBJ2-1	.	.	CASSLVAYLGEQFF	TGTGCCAGCAGCTTGGTAGCATATTTGGGTGAGCAGTTCTTC
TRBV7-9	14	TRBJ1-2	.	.	CASSLSTLNYGYTF	TGTGCCAGCAGCTTATCCACATTGAACTATGGCTACACCTTC
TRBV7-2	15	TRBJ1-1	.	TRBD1	CASSLHQDRGPEAFF	TGTGCCAGCAGCCTCCACCAGGACAGGGGGCCTGAAGCTTTCTTT
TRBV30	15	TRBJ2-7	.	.	CAWRGRDTSQGEQYF	TGTGCCTGGAGGGGCCGGGACACCTCTCAGGGCGAGCAGTACTTC
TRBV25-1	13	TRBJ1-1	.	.	CASRTQGYTEAFF	TGTGCCAGCAGAACACAGGGATACACTGAAGCTTTCTTT
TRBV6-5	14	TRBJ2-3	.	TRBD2	CASSPSAGVDTQYF	TGTGCCAGCAGTCCTTCAGCGGGGGTAGATACGCAGTATTTT
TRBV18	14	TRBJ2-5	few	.	CASSPSHSQETQYF	TGTGCCAGCTCACCAAGCCACAGCCAAGAGACCCAGTACTTC
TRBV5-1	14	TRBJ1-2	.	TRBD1	CASSSQGLEGGYTF	TGCGCCAGCAGCTCACAGGGGCTAGAGGGTGGCTACACCTTC
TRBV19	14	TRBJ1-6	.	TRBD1	CASTIGQGYSPLHF	TGTGCCAGTACCATAGGACAGGGTTATTCACCCCTCCACTTT
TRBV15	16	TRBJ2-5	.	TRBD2	CATSRVRMTSWETQYF	TGTGCCACCAGCAGAGTGAGGATGACTAGCTGGGAGACCCAGTACTTC
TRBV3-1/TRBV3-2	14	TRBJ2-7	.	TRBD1	CASSQQGAGDEQYF	TGTGCCAGCAGCCAACAGGGGGCCGGGGACGAGCAGTACTTC
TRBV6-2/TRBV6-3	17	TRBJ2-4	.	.	CASSYSVRVFDKNIQYF	TGTGCCAGCAGTTACTCTGTTCGAGTATTTGACAAAAACATTCAGTACTTC
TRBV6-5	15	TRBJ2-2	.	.	CASGSRGGDTGELFF	TGTGCCAGCGGGAGCAGGGGTGGGGACACCGGGGAGCTGTTTTTT
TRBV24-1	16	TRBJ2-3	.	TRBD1	CATSDGAGGITDTQYF	TGTGCCACCAGTGATGGGGCAGGGGGAATCACAGATACGCAGTATTTT
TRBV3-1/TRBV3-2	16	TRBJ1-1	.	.	CASSQDLMGRATEAFF	TGTGCCAGCAGCCAAGATCTGATGGGGAGGGCGACTGAAGCTTTCTTT
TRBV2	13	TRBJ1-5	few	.	CASSFTGTQPQHF	TGTGCCAGCAGCTTCACAGGGACTCAGCCCCAGCATTTT
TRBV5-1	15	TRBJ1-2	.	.	CASSFLGGTGYGYTF	TGCGCCAGCAGCTTCCTAGGGGGAACAGGGTATGGCTACACCTTC
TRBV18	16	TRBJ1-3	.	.	CASSSRQESSGNTIYF	TGTGCCAGCTCATCGAGACAGGAGAGCTCTGGAAACACCATATATTTT
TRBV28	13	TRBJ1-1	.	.	CASSLRGSTEAFF	TGTGCCAGCAGTTTACGGGGGAGCACTGAAGCTTTCTTT
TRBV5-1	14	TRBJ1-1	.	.	CASSDGGLNTEAFF	TGCGCCAGCAGCGACGGGGGGCTGAACACTGAAGCTTTCTTT
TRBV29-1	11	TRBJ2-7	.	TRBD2	CSVGGTYEQYF	TGCAGCGTGGGGGGGACGTACGAGCAGTACTTC
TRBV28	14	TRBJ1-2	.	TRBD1	CASRLQGAYYGYTF	TGTGCCAGCAGGCTACAGGGGGCGTACTATGGCTACACCTTC
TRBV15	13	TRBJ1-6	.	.	CATSRERRAPLHF	TGTGCCACCAGCAGAGAACGGAGAGCACCCCTCCACTTT
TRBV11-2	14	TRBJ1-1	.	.	CASSGPHMNTEAFF	TGTGCCAGCAGCGGGCCACACATGAACACTGAAGCTTTCTTT
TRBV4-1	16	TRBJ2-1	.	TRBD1	CASSQDRQGPYNEQFF	TGCGCCAGCAGCCAAGATAGACAGGGACCCTACAATGAGCAGTTCTTC
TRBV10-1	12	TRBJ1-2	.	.	CASSDVNYGYTF	TGCGCCAGCAGTGATGTAAACTATGGCTACACCTTC
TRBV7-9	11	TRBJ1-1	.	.	CAHVAGTEAFF	TGTGCTCACGTGGCGGGGACTGAAGCTTTCTTT
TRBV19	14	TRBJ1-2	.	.	CASTPQSGMGGYTF	TGTGCCAGTACCCCCCAGTCAGGGATGGGAGGCTACACCTTC
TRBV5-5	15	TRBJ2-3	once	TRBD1	CASSPDRGRTDTQYF	TGTGCCAGCAGCCCCGACAGGGGGAGGACAGATACGCAGTATTTT
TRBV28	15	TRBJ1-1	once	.	CASSLLGEEDTEAFF	TGTGCCAGCAGTTTATTGGGGGAGGAGGACACTGAAGCTTTCTTT
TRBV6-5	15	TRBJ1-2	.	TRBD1	CASSRLRQGDYGYTF	TGTGCCAGCAGTCGCCTCCGACAGGGAGACTATGGCTACACCTTC
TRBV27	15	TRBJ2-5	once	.	CASSLSRAGSVPQYF	TGTGCCAGCAGTTTATCACGCGCGGGGTCCGTGCCCCAGTACTTC
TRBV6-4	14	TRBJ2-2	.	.	CASRLDSHTGELFF	TGTGCCAGCAGGCTGGACAGCCACACCGGGGAGCTGTTTTTT
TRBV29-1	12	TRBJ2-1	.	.	CSVERENDEQFF	TGCAGCGTTGAGCGTGAGAACGATGAGCAGTTCTTC
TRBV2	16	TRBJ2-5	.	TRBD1	CASSRDRGRDQETQYF	TGTGCCAGCTCCCGGGACAGGGGGCGGGACCAAGAGACCCAGTACTTC
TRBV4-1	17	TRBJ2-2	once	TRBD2	CASSPSTAGTNTGELFF	TGCGCCAGCAGCCCTTCTACAGCGGGGACGAACACCGGGGAGCTGTTTTTT